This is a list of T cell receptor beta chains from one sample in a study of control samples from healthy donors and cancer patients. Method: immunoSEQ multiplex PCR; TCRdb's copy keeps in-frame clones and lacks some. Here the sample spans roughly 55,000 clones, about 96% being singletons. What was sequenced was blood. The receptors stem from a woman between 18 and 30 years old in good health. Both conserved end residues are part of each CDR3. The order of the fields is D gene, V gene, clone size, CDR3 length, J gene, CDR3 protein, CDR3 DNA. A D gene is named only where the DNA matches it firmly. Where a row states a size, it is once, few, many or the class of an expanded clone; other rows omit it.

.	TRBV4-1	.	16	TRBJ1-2	CASSPRGAGYLYGYTF	TGCGCCAGCAGCCCTAGGGGGGCAGGGTACCTCTATGGCTACACCTTC
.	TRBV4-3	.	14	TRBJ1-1	CASSHLVGNTEAFF	TGCGCCAGCAGCCACCTCGTGGGGAACACTGAAGCTTTCTTT
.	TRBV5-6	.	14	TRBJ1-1	CASSLRRVVTEAFF	TGTGCCAGCAGCTTGAGGAGGGTGGTCACTGAAGCTTTCTTT
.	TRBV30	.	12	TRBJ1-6	CAWKRENSPLHF	TGTGCCTGGAAAAGGGAAAATTCACCCCTCCACTTT
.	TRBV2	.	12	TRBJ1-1	CASSLGNTEAFF	TGTGCCAGCAGTCTGGGGAACACTGAAGCTTTCTTT
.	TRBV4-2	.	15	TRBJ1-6	CASSQGQGDSSPLHF	TGTGCCAGCAGCCAAGGGCAGGGCGATAGTTCACCCCTCCACTTT
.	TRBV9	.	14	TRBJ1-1	CASSLRPGLTEAFF	TGTGCCAGCAGCCTCCGTCCGGGGCTCACTGAAGCTTTCTTT
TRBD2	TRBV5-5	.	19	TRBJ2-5	CASSFNRLAGGSDQETQYF	TGTGCCAGCAGCTTCAATCGCCTAGCGGGGGGATCAGACCAAGAGACCCAGTACTTC
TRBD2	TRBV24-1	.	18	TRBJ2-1	CATSDRGTSGGAWNEQFF	TGTGCCACCAGTGACCGTGGGACTAGCGGGGGGGCCTGGAATGAGCAGTTCTTC
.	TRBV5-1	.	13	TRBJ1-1	CASSSTLNTEAFF	TGCGCCAGCAGCTCGACACTGAACACTGAAGCTTTCTTT
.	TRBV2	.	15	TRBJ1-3	CASRYRDLSGNTIYF	TGTGCCAGCAGGTACAGGGACCTCTCTGGAAACACCATATATTTT
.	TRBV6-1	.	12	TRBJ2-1	CASSPSGFEQFF	TGTGCCAGCAGTCCATCGGGGTTCGAGCAGTTCTTC
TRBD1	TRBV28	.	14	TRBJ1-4	CASSFDRGTEKLFF	TGTGCCAGCAGTTTTGACAGGGGTACGGAAAAACTGTTTTTT
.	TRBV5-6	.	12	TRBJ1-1	CASSLVLAEAFF	TGTGCCAGCAGCTTGGTCTTGGCTGAAGCTTTCTTT
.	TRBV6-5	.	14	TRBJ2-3	CASSYFLAADTQYF	TGTGCCAGCAGTTACTTCCTAGCTGCAGATACGCAGTATTTT
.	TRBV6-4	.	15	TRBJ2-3	CASSDGLESTDTQYF	TGTGCCAGCAGTGACGGCCTAGAAAGCACAGATACGCAGTATTTT
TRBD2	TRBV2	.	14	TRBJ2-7	CASRGLAVEYEQYF	TGTGCCAGCCGGGGACTAGCAGTGGAATACGAGCAGTACTTC
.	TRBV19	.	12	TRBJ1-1	CASRRGYTEAFF	TGTGCCAGTAGAAGGGGTTACACTGAAGCTTTCTTT
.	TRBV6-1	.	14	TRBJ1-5	CASSEGGGGQPQHF	TGTGCCAGCAGTGAAGGGGGCGGGGGTCAGCCCCAGCATTTT
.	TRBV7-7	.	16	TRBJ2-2	CASSPGGGSNTGELFF	TGTGCTAGCAGCCCGGGGGGCGGATCGAACACCGGGGAGCTGTTTTTT
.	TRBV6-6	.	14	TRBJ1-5	CASTDRTTGQPQHF	TGTGCCAGCACCGATAGGACAACAGGTCAGCCCCAGCATTTT
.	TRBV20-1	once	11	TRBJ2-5	CSAGHLETQYF	TGCAGTGCTGGACATTTGGAGACCCAGTACTTC
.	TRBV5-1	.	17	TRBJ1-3	CASSRSFEGRSGNTIYF	TGCGCCAGCAGCAGATCCTTCGAGGGTCGATCTGGAAACACCATATATTTT
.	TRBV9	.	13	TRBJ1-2	CASSVGGRGGYTF	TGTGCCAGCAGCGTTGGGGGTCGGGGTGGCTACACCTTC
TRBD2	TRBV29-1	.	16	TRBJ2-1	CSVPGTSGGAGNEQFF	TGCAGCGTCCCAGGGACTAGCGGGGGGGCCGGAAATGAGCAGTTCTTC
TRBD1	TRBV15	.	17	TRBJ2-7	CATSRDVLGQGTYEQYF	TGTGCCACCAGCAGAGATGTCCTGGGACAGGGGACCTACGAGCAGTACTTC
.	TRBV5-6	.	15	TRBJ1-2	CASTRLDRDVQGYTF	TGTGCCAGCACCCGCTTAGACCGGGACGTCCAGGGCTACACCTTC
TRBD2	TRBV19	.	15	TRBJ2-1	CASSPLAGGLNEQFF	TGTGCCAGTAGTCCTCTAGCGGGAGGACTCAATGAGCAGTTCTTC
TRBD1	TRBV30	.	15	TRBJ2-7	CAWSQWDRGSYEQYF	TGTGCCTGGAGTCAATGGGACAGGGGATCCTACGAGCAGTACTTC
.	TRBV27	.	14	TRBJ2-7	CASRDRDYSYEQYF	TGTGCCAGCAGAGACAGGGACTACTCCTACGAGCAGTACTTC
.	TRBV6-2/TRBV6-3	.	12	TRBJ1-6	CASSRQYSPLHF	TGTGCCAGCAGTCGACAGTATTCACCCCTCCACTTT
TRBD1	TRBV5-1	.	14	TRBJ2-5	CASSPGQPRETQYF	TGCGCCAGCAGCCCGGGACAGCCCCGAGAGACCCAGTACTTC
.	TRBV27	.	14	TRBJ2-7	CASSPTVGQGEQYF	TGTGCCAGCAGCCCGACAGTGGGGCAAGGCGAGCAGTACTTC
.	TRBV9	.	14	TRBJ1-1	CASGQSGGQTEAFF	TGTGCCAGCGGCCAATCCGGGGGGCAGACTGAAGCTTTCTTT
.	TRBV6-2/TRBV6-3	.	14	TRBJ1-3	CASSSPSSGNTIYF	TGTGCCAGCAGTTCGCCTAGCTCTGGAAACACCATATATTTT
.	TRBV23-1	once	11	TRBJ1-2	CASSLNLGYTF	TGCGCCAGCAGCCTAAATCTCGGCTACACCTTC
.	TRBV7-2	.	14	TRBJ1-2	CASSSIRGKDGYTF	TGTGCCAGCAGCTCCATCAGGGGAAAGGATGGCTACACCTTC
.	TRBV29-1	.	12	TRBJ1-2	CSVESADGGYTF	TGCAGCGTTGAAAGTGCCGATGGTGGCTACACCTTC
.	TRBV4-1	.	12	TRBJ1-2	CASSQDAGGYTF	TGCGCCAGCAGCCAAGATGCGGGTGGCTACACCTTC
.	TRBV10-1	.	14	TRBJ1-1	CASSESPIYTEAFF	TGCGCCAGCAGTGAGTCTCCTATCTACACTGAAGCTTTCTTT
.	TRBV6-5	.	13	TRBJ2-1	CASMGSSKHEQFF	TGTGCCAGCATGGGTAGCAGCAAGCATGAGCAGTTCTTC
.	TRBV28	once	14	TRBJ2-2	CATKRNNSPGELFF	TGTGCCACCAAAAGGAACAATAGTCCCGGGGAGCTGTTTTTT
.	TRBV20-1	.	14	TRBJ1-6	CSASPPWRDSPLHF	TGCAGTGCTAGTCCTCCCTGGAGAGATTCACCCCTCCACTTT
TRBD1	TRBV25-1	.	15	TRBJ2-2	CASSDMTGDAGELFF	TGTGCCAGCAGTGATATGACAGGGGACGCCGGGGAGCTGTTTTTT
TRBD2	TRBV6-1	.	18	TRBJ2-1	CASSDPTSGGLHYNEQFF	TGTGCCAGCAGTGACCCGACTAGCGGGGGGCTACACTACAATGAGCAGTTCTTC
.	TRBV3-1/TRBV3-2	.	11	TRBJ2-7	CASSQDGAQYF	TGTGCCAGCAGCCAAGATGGTGCGCAGTACTTC
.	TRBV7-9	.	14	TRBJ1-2	CASSLATVGRGYTF	TGTGCCAGCAGCTTAGCGACTGTGGGTCGAGGCTACACCTTC
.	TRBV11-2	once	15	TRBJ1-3	CASSKQVLSGNTIYF	TGTGCCAGCAGTAAACAGGTCCTCTCTGGAAACACCATATATTTT
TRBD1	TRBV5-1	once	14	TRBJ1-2	CASSMDRGGYGYTF	TGCGCCAGCAGCATGGACAGGGGGGGCTATGGCTACACCTTC
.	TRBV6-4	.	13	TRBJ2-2	CASSEKGTGELFF	TGTGCCAGCAGTGAAAAGGGCACCGGGGAGCTGTTTTTT
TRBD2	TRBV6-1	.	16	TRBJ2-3	CASSARAGVNTDTQYF	TGTGCCAGCAGTGCTAGAGCGGGGGTTAACACAGATACGCAGTATTTT
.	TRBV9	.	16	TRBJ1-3	CASSLESGVPGNTIYF	TGTGCCAGCAGCCTCGAAAGCGGTGTTCCGGGAAACACCATATATTTT